This is a list of T cell receptor beta chains from one sample in a study of neurological immune-mediated disorders. In TCRdb, the 5' RACE reads were re-called with MiXCR into one record per CDR3 protein. Of approximately 46,000 distinct CDR3 sequences in the sample, 3% to 3.5% were seen once. Material for sequencing was PBMCs. These receptors all come from a woman aged 45-65 years with multiple sclerosis. The CDR3 runs from the conserved cysteine through the conserved F or W. D genes are given only for firm matches. The size field is filled for only some rows; it gives once, few, many or a size class.

V	D	size	J	DNA	CDR3
TRBV18	NA	many	TRBJ1-3	TGTGCCAGCTCACCAATGGCAGACCCTATCTCTGGAAACACCATATATTTT	CASSPMADPISGNTIYF
TRBV29-1	TRBD1	many	TRBJ1-2	TGCAGCGTTGGGACAGGTTATGGCTACACCTTC	CSVGTGYGYTF
TRBV10-2	NA	NA	TRBJ2-1	NA	CASRLASVRDNEQFF
TRBV2	NA	many	TRBJ1-5	TGTGCCAGCACCCCGGAACGCAATCAGCCCCAGCATTTT	CASTPERNQPQHF
TRBV10-2	NA	many	TRBJ2-6	TGCGCCAGCAGTGAGGTGCTGTCTGGGGCCAACGTCCTGACTTTC	CASSEVLSGANVLTF
TRBV20-1	NA	many	TRBJ1-5	TGCAGTGCGAGGGAGGGGTATAGCAATCAGCCCCAGCATTTT	CSAREGYSNQPQHF
TRBV6-5	NA	NA	TRBJ2-2	TGTGCCAGCAGTTATGGAGTTACAGACGGGGAGCTGTTTTTT	CASSYGVTDGELFF
TRBV28	NA	many	TRBJ2-5	TGTGCCAGCAGTTTAATGGTGAGCGACGCCAGAGGAGAGACCCAGTACTTC	CASSLMVSDARGETQYF
TRBV5-1	NA	many	TRBJ2-3	TGCGCCAGCAGCTTGGCAGGGAGACAAGATACGCAGTATTTT	CASSLAGRQDTQYF
TRBV12-3/TRBV12-4	NA	many	TRBJ1-1	TGTGCCAGCAGTTTAGGGGCAACCACGCGGGACACTGAAGCTTTCTTT	CASSLGATTRDTEAFF
TRBV20-1	NA	many	TRBJ2-5	TGCAGTGCTGCCGGACTAACCCAAGAGACCCAGTACTTC	CSAAGLTQETQYF
TRBV5-1	NA	many	TRBJ2-1	TGCGCCAGCAGCCAGGGCCCAAACAATGAGCAGTTCTTC	CASSQGPNNEQFF
TRBV28	NA	medium-sized	TRBJ2-7	TGTGCCAGCAGTCCGCGGGACAGCTTAATCTCCTACGAGCAGTACTTC	CASSPRDSLISYEQYF
TRBV6-5	TRBD2	many	TRBJ2-5	TGTGCCAGCAGTTACCGTACACCGGGACTAGCGGGACCTCAAGAGACCCAGTACTTC	CASSYRTPGLAGPQETQYF
TRBV12-3/TRBV12-4	TRBD1	many	TRBJ2-2	TGTGCCAGCAGCCCCCGACAGGGGGACACCGGGGAGCTGTTTTTT	CASSPRQGDTGELFF
TRBV10-3	NA	many	TRBJ2-6	TGTGCCATCAGTGAACAAAAGGTTGGGGCCAACGTCCTGACTTTC	CAISEQKVGANVLTF
TRBV20-1	NA	many	TRBJ2-7	TGCAGTGCCTCCATCTCCCACGAGCAGTACTTC	CSASISHEQYF
TRBV5-5	NA	many	TRBJ1-6	TGTGCCAGCAGCTTGGGGCCCAGTCAAAGCTCCTATAATTCACCCCTCCACTTT	CASSLGPSQSSYNSPLHF
TRBV6-1	TRBD2	many	TRBJ2-7	TGTGCCAGCAGTGACGTGCCTAGCGGGATACCCGAGCAGTACTTC	CASSDVPSGIPEQYF
TRBV7-6	TRBD1	many	TRBJ1-2	TGTGCCAGCAGGCCAGGACAGGGGAGCGGCTACACCTTC	CASRPGQGSGYTF
TRBV3-1	NA	many	TRBJ2-1	TGTGCCAGCAGCCGACGTCCTGGTAGCGGCGGGAACAATGAGCAGTTCTTC	CASSRRPGSGGNNEQFF
TRBV7-6	TRBD2	many	TRBJ2-3	TGTGCCAGCAGCTTAGCGGCTAGCGGGGGGTCCTATATCGGATATACGCAGTATTTT	CASSLAASGGSYIGYTQYF
TRBV20-1	TRBD1	many	TRBJ2-2	TGCAGTGCTAGAGATGGCAGGGGGCAGTACGGGGAGCTGTTTTTT	CSARDGRGQYGELFF
TRBV10-3	NA	many	TRBJ2-7	TGTGCCATCAGTGAGTCGGCTAGCGTATTATACGAGCAGTACTTC	CAISESASVLYEQYF
TRBV20-1	TRBD2	many	TRBJ2-1	TGCAGTGCTAGAGCCGGGCCCGGACTAGCGGGGGTGAGCTCCTACAATGAGCAGTTCTTC	CSARAGPGLAGVSSYNEQFF
TRBV20-1	TRBD2	many	TRBJ2-1	TGCAGTGCTAGAGATCACCGGACTAGAGTTGAGCAGTTCTTC	CSARDHRTRVEQFF
TRBV2	NA	NA	TRBJ1-1	TGTACCAGCACCACGGGAGGGCCTGAAGCTTTCTTT	CTSTTGGPEAFF
TRBV7-9	NA	NA	TRBJ1-5	TGTGCCAGCAGCCCAACGGGGAGGGCTCAGCCCCAGCATTTT	CASSPTGRAQPQHF
TRBV6-5	NA	many	TRBJ1-2	TGTGCCAGCAGTCCGACGATTTACTATGGCTACACCTTC	CASSPTIYYGYTF
TRBV5-1	NA	many	TRBJ2-3	TGCGCCAGCAGCTTGGATGGGTTCCTAACAGATACGCAGTATTTT	CASSLDGFLTDTQYF
TRBV6-1	TRBD1	NA	TRBJ1-4	TGTGCCAGCAGTGCCACCTCCGGGACAGGGGGGAAACTGTTTTTT	CASSATSGTGGKLFF
TRBV9	TRBD1	many	TRBJ1-1	TGTGCCAGCAGCCCCCACGGACAGGGAACTGAAGCTTTCTTT	CASSPHGQGTEAFF
TRBV11-3	TRBD2	many	TRBJ2-2	TGTGCCAGCAGCCCAGCCGGGACTAGCGGGAGTTGGGGCACCGGGGAGCTGTTTTTT	CASSPAGTSGSWGTGELFF
TRBV28	NA	many	TRBJ2-1	TGTGCCAGCAGTACCTTAGAGTCTGAGCAGTTCTTC	CASSTLESEQFF
TRBV5-1	NA	few	TRBJ2-2	TGCGCCAGCAGCTTGGCCATGGGCAGCGGGGAGCTGTTTTTT	CASSLAMGSGELFF
TRBV30	NA	many	TRBJ1-1	TGTGCCTGGAGTATAAACACTGAAGCTTTCTTT	CAWSINTEAFF
TRBV6-5	NA	few	TRBJ2-5	TGTGCCAGCAGTTACTCGGGTCTACAAGAGACCCAGTACTTC	CASSYSGLQETQYF
TRBV5-1	TRBD1	many	TRBJ2-3	TGCGCCAGCAGCTTCGGACAGGGGAACACAGATACGCAGTATTTT	CASSFGQGNTDTQYF
TRBV5-1	TRBD1	many	TRBJ2-1	TGCGCCAGCAGCTTCTCTATCGGGCGACAGGGGGCCTACAATGAGCAGTTCTTC	CASSFSIGRQGAYNEQFF
TRBV25-1	NA	many	TRBJ1-6	TGTGCCAGCAGTGAGATGACAGTTTCACCCCTCCACTTT	CASSEMTVSPLHF
TRBV25-1	NA	many	TRBJ2-7	TGTGCCAGCAGTATTGGTCGTTACGAGCAGTACTTC	CASSIGRYEQYF
TRBV5-1	NA	many	TRBJ1-2	TGCGCCAGCAGCTTGGACGGCTACAGGCGAAGCAACTATGGCTACACCTTC	CASSLDGYRRSNYGYTF
TRBV20-1	NA	many	TRBJ1-6	TGCAGTGCTAGAGATCCGGCAGCCCGGGCCCTCCACTTT	CSARDPAARALHF
TRBV7-9	TRBD2	many	TRBJ2-7	TGTGCCAGCAGCCCACGGACTAGCGGGAGCATTCCCTCTTACGAGCAGTACTTC	CASSPRTSGSIPSYEQYF
TRBV3-1	TRBD2	many	TRBJ2-7	TGTGCCAGCAGCCACTCCGGGACTAGCGGGAGGAATGAGCAGTACTTC	CASSHSGTSGRNEQYF